These 30 T cell receptor beta chains originate from one sample sequenced in a study of shared clonotypes between healthy human individuals. Some clones are missing from TCRdb's copy, which holds only in-frame ones; the method was immunoSEQ multiplex PCR. Found here are about 510,000 clones, about 80% of them singletons; the top ten hold about 12%. The sample consisted of PBMCs. All receptors derive from a woman in her forties in good health. Some clones in this sample may be carry-over from other donors' samples.

This chain connects TRBV11-2 to TRBJ1-1, with 8 positions matching TRBD1. The CDR3 has 17 residues. Germline V gene data show CDR1 as SGHAT and CDR2 as FQNNGV. The V gene end was trimmed by 0 bases and the J gene end by 3 bases; junction bases not matched to a gene: 9. Written as DNA, the CDR3 is TGTGCCAGCAGCTTAGATCGGGGTGGGACAGGTCACACTGAAGCTTTCTTT. It codes for CASSLDRGGTGHTEAFF.

This chain links TRBV2 with TRBJ2-1; weak D call: TRBD2 (7 bases). The CDR3 covers 16 residues. Germline assignment: CDR1 SNHLY and CDR2 FYNNEI. The ends were cut back, 6 bases at V and 0 bases at J, with 15 bases in the middle. CDR3 protein: CASRKGGTSSYNEQFF. Here the CDR3 DNA reads TGTGCCAGCAGGAAGGGGGGGACGAGCTCCTACAATGAGCAGTTCTTC.

This chain links TRBV25-1 with TRBJ2-1, with TRBD2 identical over 9 bases. CDR1 is MGHDK, CDR2 SYGVNS, per germline. The CDR3 totals 12 residues. Germline trimming cut 5 bases from V and 9 bases from J; bases unmatched to any gene: 2. For the CDR3, the DNA is TGTGCCAGCAGTACTAGCGGGCGTGAGCAGTTCTTC. This sequence encodes CASSTSGREQFF.

CDR3 sequence reads: CASKKLTGLGNTIYF. The CDR3 DNA reads as TGTGCCAGCAAAAAACTGACCGGGTTAGGAAACACCATATATTTT. V gene TRBV28 combines with J gene TRBJ1-3; no clear D gene. Trimming took off 7 bases at V and 4 bases at J, with 17 bases between the two ends. Germline CDR1 reads MDHEN; CDR2 reads SYDVKM. This CDR3 is built from 15 residues.

A few counts support this clone. The chain employs TRBV11-2 and TRBJ1-5; 9 nucleotides line up with TRBD1. V dropped 2 bases and J dropped 9; count of bases not matched to a gene: 5. The CDR3 is 14 amino acids. In germline, CDR1 is SGHAT, CDR2 FQNNGV. Written as DNA, the CDR3 is TGTGCCAGCAGCTTATGGACAGGGGCATGGCCCCAGCATTTT. It yields the protein CASSLWTGAWPQHF.

The rearrangement links TRBV18 to TRBJ2-7; 10 bases line up with TRBD1. After removal of 5 bases from V and 5 bases from J, the junction contained 6 bases not matched to a gene. Germline assignment: CDR1 KGHSH and CDR2 LQKENI. This CDR3 spans 14 amino acids. This CDR3 reads CASSAGTGVHEQYF. DNA of the CDR3: TGTGCCAGCTCAGCCGGGACAGGGGTCCACGAGCAGTACTTC.

The chain uses TRBV28 and TRBJ1-1, with D hard to call. Germline CDR1 and CDR2: MDHEN and SYDVKM. The V end lost 7 bases, the J end lost 0 bases, and 12 bases lay between the germline ends. The CDR3 consists of 14 residues. The CDR3 sequence is CASTNGGLNTEAFF. In DNA, the CDR3 is TGTGCCAGCACCAACGGCGGCTTGAACACTGAAGCTTTCTTT.

The rearrangement joins TRBV27 to TRBJ1-4; TRBD1 matches 7 bases. The V gene's germline CDR1 is MNHEY and CDR2 SMNVEV (reference sequence). The CDR3 covers 16 residues. V lost 6 bases and J lost 0; bases outside the gene matches: 7. CDR3 sequence reads: CASRTRQGTTNEKLFF. CDR3 bases: TGTGCCAGCAGAACACGACAGGGAACAACTAATGAAAAACTGTTTTTT.

CDR3 sequence (DNA): TGTGCCACCAGCAGAGATCCCGCGGGGATAAGCACAGATACGCAGTATTTT. This codes for CATSRDPAGISTDTQYF. V gene TRBV15 combines with J gene TRBJ2-3, with TRBD2 as a possible D gene (6 bases). Trimming removed 0 bases from V and 0 bases from J, with 13 bases in between. The length of the CDR3 is 17 residues. From germline, CDR1 is LNHNV and CDR2 YYDKDF (reference sequence).

The chain employs TRBV5-1 and TRBJ2-1; TRBD2 matches 14 bases. The germline V gene encodes CDR1 SGHRS and CDR2 YFSETQ. Unmatched junction bases numbered 2, after V lost 3 bases and J lost 6 bases. The CDR3 spans 15 residues. The CDR3 DNA is TGCGCCAGCAGCTATGGGACTAGCGGGGGCAATGAGCAGTTCTTC. Protein product: CASSYGTSGGNEQFF. The whole variable domain, filled in from reference TRBV5-1 and TRBJ2-1, reads KAGVTQTPRYLIKTRGQQVTLSCSPISGHRSVSWYQQTPGQGLQFLFEYFSETQRNKGNFPGRFSGRQFSNSRSEMNVSTLELGDSALYLCASSYGTSGGNEQFFGPGTRLTVL.

The genes are TRBV7-6 and TRBJ2-1, with unresolved D. The V end was cut by 3 bases, the J end by 10 bases, with 19 bases between. CDR3 length: 15 amino acids. Germline CDR1 reads SGHVS; CDR2 reads FNYEAQ. CDR3 in amino acids: CASSLGSNPALEQFF. The CDR3 nucleotides read TGTGCCAGCAGCTTGGGCAGCAATCCAGCACTAGAGCAGTTCTTC. Supplemented by reference TRBV7-6 and TRBJ2-1, the full variable domain reads GAGVSQSPRYKVTKRGQDVALRCDPISGHVSLYWYRQALGQGPEFLTYFNYEAQQDKSGLPNDRFSAERPEGSISTLTIQRTEQRDSAMYRCASSLGSNPALEQFFGPGTRLTVL.

The CDR3: CSVWDRGGTEAFF. CDR3 DNA: TGCAGCGTCTGGGACAGGGGGGGCACTGAAGCTTTCTTT. The genes are TRBV29-1 and TRBJ1-1, with 11 bases lining up with TRBD1. The CDR3 sequence is 13 residues long. V trimming: 6 bases; J trimming: 4 bases; junction bases outside the gene matches: 4. Germline CDR1 reads SQVTM; CDR2 reads ANQGSEA.

This chain joins TRBV7-2 and TRBJ2-7; D ambiguous. The CDR3 runs 13 residues. Germline V CDR1 and CDR2: SGHTA, FQGNSA. The V end lost 2 bases, the J end lost 2 bases, and 7 bases lay between the germline ends. CDR3 bases: TGTGCCAGCAGCTTACCCTCTACCTACGAGCAGTACTTC. It yields the protein CASSLPSTYEQYF.

The V gene is TRBV10-3, the J gene TRBJ1-2; 9 bases line up with TRBD1. The J segment lost 12 bases and the V segment lost 0 bases, leaving 17 bases of the junction unmatched. Germline CDR1 ENHRY, CDR2 SYGVKD. The CDR3 is 17 amino acids. The CDR3 loop is CAISESVFASPGQGNTF. Written as DNA, the CDR3 is TGTGCCATCAGTGAGTCGGTGTTTGCATCCCCGGGACAGGGAAACACCTTC.

The chain is built from TRBV7-9 and TRBJ2-1; no reliable D call. Trimming removed 9 bases from V and 6 bases from J, with 15 bases in between. There are 13 residues in the CDR3. The germline gives CDR1 SEHNR, CDR2 FQNEAQ (reference sequence). The CDR3 sequence: CASTRPRFNEQFF. In nucleotides, the CDR3 is TGTGCCAGTACTCGTCCTAGATTCAATGAGCAGTTCTTC.

The chain joins TRBV5-4 to TRBJ1-2; possibly TRBD1 for D (5 bases). The V end was cut by 10 bases, the J end by 0 bases, with 19 bases between. The CDR3 loop spans 15 amino acids. In germline, CDR1 is SGHNT, CDR2 YYREEE (reference sequence). The CDR3 reads CAAGTRAGTNYGYTF. As DNA, the CDR3 is TGTGCCGCAGGCACCAGGGCAGGGACTAACTATGGCTACACCTTC.

In this sample, this clone turned up a few times. The genes are TRBV10-3 and TRBJ2-1; D gene uncertain. The ends were cut back, 1 base at V and 6 bases at J, with 7 bases in the middle. Germline CDR1 is ENHRY and CDR2 is SYGVKD. The CDR3 loop spans 13 amino acids. The CDR3 protein is CAISEYGPNEQFF. As DNA, the CDR3 is TGTGCCATCAGTGAGTATGGACCCAATGAGCAGTTCTTC.

The chain combines TRBV5-4 with TRBJ2-5; 9 bases are shared with TRBD2. Germline assignment: CDR1 SGHNT and CDR2 YYREEE (reference sequence). This CDR3 region has 15 residues. The trim removed 2 bases at V and 0 bases at J, leaving 2 bases unmatched. The CDR3 region is CASSFRLADQETQYF. DNA of the CDR3: TGTGCCAGCAGCTTTAGACTAGCGGACCAAGAGACCCAGTACTTC. Variable domain in full (rest from reference TRBV5-4 and TRBJ2-5): ETGVTQSPTHLIKTRGQQVTLRCSSQSGHNTVSWYQQALGQGPQFIFQYYREEENGRGNFPPRFSGLQFPNYSSELNVNALELDDSALYLCASSFRLADQETQYFGPGTRLLVL.

The genes are TRBV7-2 and TRBJ2-5; no clear D. The V gene lost 5 bases and the J gene lost 1 base, with 23 bases spanning the gap. This CDR3 region has 18 residues. The germline V gene has CDR1 SGHTA and CDR2 FQGNSA. The CDR3 nucleotides read TGTGCCAGCAGCGTGGCGACGGTTGAACGCACCCTCCAAGAGACCCAGTACTTC. It translates to CASSVATVERTLQETQYF.

The chain recombines TRBV19 with TRBJ1-1, with 7 bases matching TRBD1. V was clipped by 7 bases and J by 1 base; unmatched bases: 3. Germline-derived CDR1 and CDR2 are LNHDA and SQIVND (reference sequence). The CDR3 spans 13 residues. CDR3 DNA: TGTGCCAGTACTGGACAGGCGAACACTGAAGCTTTCTTT. It yields the protein CASTGQANTEAFF. Drawing the rest from reference TRBV19 and TRBJ1-1, the complete variable domain is DGGITQSPKYLFRKEGQNVTLSCEQNLNHDAMYWYRQDPGQGLRLIYYSQIVNDFQKGDIAEGYSVSREKKESFPLTVTSAQKNPTAFYLCASTGQANTEAFFGQGTRLTVV.

This clone was seen a handful of times. The chain carries TRBV5-8 and TRBJ2-5; TRBD1 aligns across 11 bases. CDR3 size: 15 residues. CDR1 and CDR2 (germline): SGHTS, YDEGEE. With V trimmed by 3 bases and J by 2 bases, 3 bases remained unmatched. In DNA, the CDR3 is TGTGCCAGCAGCTACGGGACAGGGGGACAAGAGACCCAGTACTTC. Its translation: CASSYGTGGQETQYF.

The DNA for the CDR3 is TGTGCCAGCAGCTTAGCGGGAGGGCCTCTAGAGACCCAGTACTTC. Translating gives CASSLAGGPLETQYF. The chain joins TRBV7-8 to TRBJ2-5; 7 bases are shared with TRBD2. CDR1 and CDR2 (germline): SGHVS, FQNEAQ. The length of the CDR3 is 15 residues. The ends lost 0 bases at V and 4 bases at J; junction bases unmatched: 5.

V and J are TRBV7-8 and TRBJ1-2; D uncertain. The CDR3 runs 14 residues. Per germline, CDR1 SGHVS and CDR2 FQNEAQ. V lost 5 bases to trimming and J lost 7 bases, with 17 bases between them. The CDR3 region is CASSASLVSRGYTF. The CDR3 bases are TGTGCCAGCAGCGCTTCCCTCGTGTCGCGTGGCTACACCTTC.

V usage is TRBV7-9 and J usage is TRBJ2-7; D unclear. Trimming took 5 bases from V and 3 from J, leaving 5 bases between them. The CDR3 has 11 amino acids. Germline-derived CDR1 and CDR2 are SEHNR and FQNEAQ (reference sequence). As DNA, the CDR3 is TGTGCCAGCAGCGAAAACTACGAGCAGTACTTC. It translates to CASSENYEQYF.

The chain employs TRBV6-1 and TRBJ1-5; D call uncertain. Germline V CDR1 and CDR2: MNHNS, SASEGT. CDR3 size: 14 residues. Trimming shortened V by 10 bases and J by 0 bases, and 13 bases separated the two germline ends. The CDR3 DNA reads as TGTGCCACCTGGGAGCATTATAGCAATCAGCCCCAGCATTTT. Its protein product is CATWEHYSNQPQHF.

The CDR3 loop reads CASSLTTGSNQPQHF. The CDR3 bases are TGTGCCAGCAGCTTAACGACAGGGAGCAATCAGCCCCAGCATTTT. This chain joins TRBV7-2 and TRBJ1-5; 7 bases match TRBD1. V gave up 2 bases and J gave up 1 base; unmatched junction bases: 2. The CDR3 is 15 residues long. CDR1 and CDR2 from the germline V gene are SGHTA and FQGNSA.

This chain uses TRBV7-8 with TRBJ2-7; the D gene could be TRBD1 or TRBD2 (7 bases each). Trimming took off 5 bases at V and 2 bases at J, with 22 bases between the two ends. The CDR3 is 17 residues long. Germline values: CDR1 SGHVS, CDR2 FQNEAQ. The CDR3 is CASSPRGVRGYTYEQYF. CDR3 in DNA: TGTGCCAGCAGCCCCCGGGGGGTCAGGGGGTATACCTACGAGCAGTACTTC.

The chain couples TRBV25-1 to TRBJ2-1, with D possibly being TRBD1 or TRBD2 (6 bases each). CDR1 MGHDK and CDR2 SYGVNS come from the germline V gene. This CDR3 region has 12 residues. V was pared by 3 bases and J by 15 bases, with 15 bases between. CDR3 DNA sequence: TGTGCCAGCAGTGAGGGCTTCCGGGGGCCGTTCTTC. Its translation is CASSEGFRGPFF. Full variable domain (remainder filled in from reference TRBV25-1 and TRBJ2-1): EADIYQTPRYLVIGTGKKITLECSQTMGHDKMYWYQQDPGMELHLIHYSYGVNSTEKGDLSSESTVSRIRTEHFPLTLESARPSHTSQYLCASSEGFRGPFFGPGTRLTVL.

Written as DNA, the CDR3 is TGCAGCGTTGCTCCGTTTTCGGGGTCTGGAAACACCATATATTTT. This encodes CSVAPFSGSGNTIYF. This chain joins TRBV29-1 and TRBJ1-3; D not resolved. Germline assignment: CDR1 SQVTM and CDR2 ANQGSEA. V lost 4 bases and J lost 1, with 14 bases in between. The CDR3 has 15 amino acids.

The chain combines TRBV5-4 with TRBJ2-7; 9 bases align to TRBD1. The CDR3 loop spans 16 amino acids. The V segment lost 3 bases and the J segment 3 bases; nucleotides outside the gene matches: 10. Germline values: CDR1 SGHNT, CDR2 YYREEE (reference sequence). CDR3 loop: CASSSPKGQGFYEQYF. In DNA, the CDR3 is TGTGCCAGCAGCTCACCAAAGGGACAGGGATTCTACGAGCAGTACTTC.